Detailed here is one TCR beta chain. The sample is drawn from a study of blood T cells in healthy people across ages. A second PCR, run for about 7 to 11 cycles, used a sample-barcoded 5' primer plus a J-beta primer mix. TCRdb ran MiXCR on the 5' RACE reads and lists one entry per CDR3 protein. The table records 950,000 to 1,200,000 distinct CDR3 sequences, around two fifths of them present only once. The source of this sequence is a man between 18 and 35 years old in good health. Sequences were obtained from blood.

CDR3 bases: TGCAGTGCTAGAAGGACAGGGGGCGCCTGGGGCACTGAAGCTTTCTTT. Translating gives CSARRTGGAWGTEAFF. The J gene is TRBJ1-1, the V gene TRBV20-1; 11 bases line up with TRBD1. With V trimmed by 2 bases and J by 4 bases, 9 bases remained unmatched. This CDR3 contains 16 residues. Germline V gene sequence: CDR1 DFQATT, CDR2 SNEGSKA (reference sequence).